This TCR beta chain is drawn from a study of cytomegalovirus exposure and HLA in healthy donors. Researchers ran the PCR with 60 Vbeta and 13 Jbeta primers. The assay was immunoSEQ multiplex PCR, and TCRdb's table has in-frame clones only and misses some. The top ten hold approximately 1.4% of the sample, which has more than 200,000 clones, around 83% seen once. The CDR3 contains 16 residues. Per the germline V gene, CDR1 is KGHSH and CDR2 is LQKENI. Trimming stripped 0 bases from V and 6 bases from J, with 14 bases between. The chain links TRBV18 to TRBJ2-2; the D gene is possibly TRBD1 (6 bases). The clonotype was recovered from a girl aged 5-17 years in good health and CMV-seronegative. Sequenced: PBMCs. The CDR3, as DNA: TGTGCCAGCTCACCACCGAACAGGGTAGGCGCCGGGGAGCTGTTTTTT. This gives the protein CASSPPNRVGAGELFF.